Described below is a single TCR beta chain sequence and its context. The data originate from a study of technical replicates of blood from a handful of donors. The CDR3 has 17 amino acids. With V trimmed by 3 bases and J by 6 bases, 6 bases remained unmatched. CDR1 and CDR2 (germline): SGDLS, YYNGEE. TCRdb's copy holds only in-frame clones and misses some; the assay was immunoSEQ multiplex PCR. The data show 60,000 to 85,000 clones, with approximately 96% seen just once and 0.21% held by the top ten. This TCR came from a human donor in good health. The chain combines TRBV9 with TRBJ2-2; 15 positions agree with TRBD2. Sequencing was performed on T cells isolated from PBMCs. CDR3 DNA sequence: TGTGCCAGCAGCGAGGGACTAGCGGGGGGCGTATCCGGGGAGCTGTTTTTT. Amino acids: CASSEGLAGGVSGELFF.